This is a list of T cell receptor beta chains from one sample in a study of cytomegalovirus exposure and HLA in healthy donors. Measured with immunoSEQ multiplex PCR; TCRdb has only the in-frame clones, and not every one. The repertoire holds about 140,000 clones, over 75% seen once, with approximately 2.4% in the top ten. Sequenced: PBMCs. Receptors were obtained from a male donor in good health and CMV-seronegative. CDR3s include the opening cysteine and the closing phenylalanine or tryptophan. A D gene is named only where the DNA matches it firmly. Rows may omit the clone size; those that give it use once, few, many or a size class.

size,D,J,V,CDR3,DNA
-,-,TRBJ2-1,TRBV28,CASSLLAFTNEQFF,TGTGCCAGCAGTTTATTAGCCTTTACGAATGAGCAGTTCTTC
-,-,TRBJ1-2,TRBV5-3,CARSLVVSFPF,TGTGCCAGAAGCTTGGTTGTCTCCTTCCCCTTC
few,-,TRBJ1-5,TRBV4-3,CASSQSTAQPQHF,TGCGCCAGCAGCCAATCCACAGCTCAGCCCCAGCATTTT
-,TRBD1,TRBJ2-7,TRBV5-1,CASSLAGTGSYEQYF,TGCGCCAGCAGCTTGGCCGGGACAGGAAGCTACGAGCAGTACTTC
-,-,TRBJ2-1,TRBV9,CASSVVNNEQFF,TGTGCCAGCAGCGTAGTTAACAATGAGCAGTTCTTC
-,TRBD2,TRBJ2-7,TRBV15,CATSSGGEGYEQYF,TGTGCCACCAGCAGCGGGGGGGAGGGCTACGAGCAGTACTTC
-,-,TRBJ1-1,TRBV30,CAWSRLDREAFF,TGTGCCTGGAGCAGACTTGACCGCGAAGCTTTCTTT
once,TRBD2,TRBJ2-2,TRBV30,CACSSGRAGGELFF,TGTGCCTGCTCTAGCGGGAGGGCGGGCGGGGAGCTGTTTTTT
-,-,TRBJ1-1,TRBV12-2,CANTRVGVEAFF,TGTGCAAATACCAGGGTTGGGGTTGAAGCTTTCTTT
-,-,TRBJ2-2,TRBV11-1,CASSFPPGQRDTGELFF,TGTGCCAGCAGCTTTCCCCCAGGGCAGCGGGACACCGGGGAGCTGTTTTTT
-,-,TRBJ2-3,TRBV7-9,CASGTEETDTQYF,TGTGCCAGCGGTACGGAGGAGACAGATACGCAGTATTTT
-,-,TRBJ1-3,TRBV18,CASSPQGIFGNTIYF,TGTGCCAGCTCACCACAGGGGATTTTCGGAAACACCATATATTTT
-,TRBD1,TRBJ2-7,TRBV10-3,CAISGDSSYEQYF,TGTGCCATCAGTGGGGACAGCTCCTACGAGCAGTACTTC
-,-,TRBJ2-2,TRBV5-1,CASSLVGTWTSNTGELFF,TGCGCCAGCAGCTTGGTTGGCACGTGGACTTCGAACACCGGGGAGCTGTTTTTT
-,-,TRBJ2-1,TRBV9,CASCRTGTSGIGEQFF,TGTGCCAGCTGCCGCACCGGGACAAGTGGTATAGGTGAGCAGTTCTTC
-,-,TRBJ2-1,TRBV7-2,CASSPGVEQFF,TGTGCCAGCAGCCCGGGAGTTGAGCAGTTCTTC
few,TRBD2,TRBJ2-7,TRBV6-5,CASSFSDSGLYEQYF,TGTGCCAGCAGTTTTTCGGATAGCGGGCTCTACGAGCAGTACTTC
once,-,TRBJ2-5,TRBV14,CASSPAPEETQYF,TGTGCCAGCAGCCCCGCTCCGGAAGAGACCCAGTACTTC
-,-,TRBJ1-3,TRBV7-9,CASSSQGQGNTIYF,TGTGCCAGCAGCTCGCAGGGGCAAGGAAACACCATATATTTT
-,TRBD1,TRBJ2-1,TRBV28,CASSLLDRASNEQFF,TGTGCCAGCAGTCTCTTGGACAGGGCATCGAATGAGCAGTTCTTC
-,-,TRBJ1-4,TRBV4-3,CASSQGGGIRAELFF,TGCGCCAGCAGCCAAGGGGGAGGGATCCGTGCAGAACTGTTTTTT
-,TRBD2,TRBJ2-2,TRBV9,CASSSSGSVGELFF,TGTGCCAGCTCCTCTAGCGGGAGCGTCGGGGAGCTGTTTTTT
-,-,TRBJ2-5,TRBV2,CASRELGTQETQYF,TGTGCCAGCAGAGAGCTTGGGACACAAGAGACCCAGTACTTC
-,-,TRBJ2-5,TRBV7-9,CASRGSEGAGTQYF,TGTGCCAGCAGGGGGTCGGAGGGCGCGGGGACCCAGTACTTC
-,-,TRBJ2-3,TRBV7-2,CASSLDSVRVGTDTQYF,TGTGCCAGCAGCTTAGATTCCGTGAGGGTCGGCACAGATACGCAGTATTTT
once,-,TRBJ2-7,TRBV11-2,CASSLDSSYEQYF,TGTGCCAGCAGTTTGGACAGCTCCTACGAGCAGTACTTC
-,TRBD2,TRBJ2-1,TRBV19,CASSGLAGGGEQFF,TGTGCCAGTAGTGGACTAGCGGGGGGGGGCGAGCAGTTCTTC
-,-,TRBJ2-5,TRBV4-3,CASSQDRGRQYF,TGCGCCAGCAGCCAAGATCGGGGAAGGCAGTACTTC
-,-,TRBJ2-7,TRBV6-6,CASSRDSTHEQYF,TGTGCCAGCAGTAGGGACTCTACCCACGAGCAGTACTTC
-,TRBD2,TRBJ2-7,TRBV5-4,CASSPGLAPYEQYF,TGTGCCAGCAGCCCGGGACTAGCGCCCTACGAGCAGTACTTC
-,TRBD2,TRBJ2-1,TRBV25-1,CASSRGTSRIF,TGTGCCAGCAGTAGAGGGACTAGTCGGATCTTC
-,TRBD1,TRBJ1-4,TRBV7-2,CASSSTGEDEKLFF,TGTGCCAGCAGCTCGACAGGGGAGGATGAAAAACTGTTTTTT